This T cell receptor (beta chain) came from a study of shared clonotypes between healthy human individuals. This CDR3 has 17 residues. The ends were cut back, 7 bases at V and 1 base at J, with 22 bases in the middle. Germline values: CDR1 ENHRY, CDR2 SYGVKD. Data came from immunoSEQ multiplex PCR; TCRdb stores just in-frame clones and leaves some out. Of 1.4 million to 1.5 million clones in the sample, 96% were seen once. Sequenced sample: naive CD4+ T cells sorted from blood. Stated subset: CD45RA+ positively selected. The V gene is TRBV10-3, the J gene TRBJ1-1; the D gene is possibly TRBD1 (5 bases). This receptor was obtained from a man aged 25 to 40 in good health. CDR3 region: CAITNVIRQSSNTEAFF. DNA of the CDR3: TGTGCCATCACAAATGTAATAAGACAGTCCTCGAACACTGAAGCTTTCTTT.